This T cell receptor (beta chain) was obtained from a study of T cells after yellow fever vaccination. As for the study in general: SMART-Seq v4 Ultra Low Input handled preparation of low-cell-number fractions.

Many counts were recorded for this clonotype. No antigen is known for it. General observations from the study: The study re-detected most primary-vaccination clones after the booster (approximately 96% CD4, just over 85% CD8). Researchers noted that a small share of clonotypes showed up in both CD4 and CD8 compartments.

The 5'RACE template-switching step produced TCR cDNA and added a universal primer site and UMIs. TCRdb ran MiXCR on the 5' RACE reads and lists one entry per CDR3 protein. The sample comprises some 240,000 distinct CDR3 sequences, roughly 3% of which are singletons, and approximately 3.5% rests with the top ten. Germline lookup yields CDR1 SGHTA and CDR2 FQGNSA. The CDR3 extends over 14 amino acids. Losses at the gene ends were 8 bases for V and 0 bases for J; bases not matched to a gene: 6. The chain recombines TRBV7-2 with TRBJ1-2; 7 bases match TRBD1. The TCR was taken from a man aged 18-30 years who received the YFV17D yellow fever vaccine. Material: CD4+ T cells sorted from PBMCs, obtained 10 days after the yellow fever booster vaccination. Here the CDR3 reads CASAEGQANYGYTF. The CDR3 nucleotides are TGTGCCAGCGCCGAAGGACAGGCTAACTATGGCTACACCTTC.